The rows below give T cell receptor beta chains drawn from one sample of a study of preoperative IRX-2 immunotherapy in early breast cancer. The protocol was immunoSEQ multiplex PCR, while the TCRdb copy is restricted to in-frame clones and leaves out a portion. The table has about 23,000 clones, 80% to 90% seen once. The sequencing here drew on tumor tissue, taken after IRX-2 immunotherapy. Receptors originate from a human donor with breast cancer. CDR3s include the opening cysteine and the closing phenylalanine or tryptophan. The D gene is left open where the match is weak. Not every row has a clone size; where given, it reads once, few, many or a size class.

TGTGCCAGCAGCTGGAGGGACAGTCGTAATGAAAAACTGTTTTTT CASSWRDSRNEKLFF TRBV7-2 NA TRBJ1-4 TRBD1
TGTGCCAGCTCACCACCCGACTCCCTCAATGAGCAGTTCTTC CASSPPDSLNEQFF TRBV18 NA TRBJ2-1 NA
TGTGCCAGTAGTATAGGGATGGAGGGCGTCTATGGCTACACCTTC CASSIGMEGVYGYTF TRBV19 NA TRBJ1-2 NA
TGCGCCAGCAGCTCGGGACAGGGGACCGTCCTGACTTTC CASSSGQGTVLTF TRBV5-1 NA TRBJ2-6 TRBD1
TGCAGCGTTTCTACAATCACAGAAGCCGGGGAGCTGTTTTTT CSVSTITEAGELFF TRBV29-1 NA TRBJ2-2 NA
TGTGCCAGCAGTCCCGGGACAGGGGGCCACGAGCAGTACTTC CASSPGTGGHEQYF TRBV5-6 NA TRBJ2-7 TRBD1
TGTGCCAGCACTGTGATAGGAAGCTACGAGCAGTACTTC CASTVIGSYEQYF TRBV2 NA TRBJ2-7 NA
TGTGCCAGCAGCTTAGCCCCGTTACACACCGGGGAGCTGTTTTTT CASSLAPLHTGELFF TRBV11-2 NA TRBJ2-2 NA
TGTGCCAGCAGCCTCGGGACCCTCCTATCCGAGCAGTACTTC CASSLGTLLSEQYF TRBV7-8 once TRBJ2-7 NA
TGCGCCAGCGGGGCAGGGGGCGGGGAAGAGACCCAGTACTTC CASGAGGGEETQYF TRBV5-1 NA TRBJ2-5 TRBD1
TGTGCTGGCCGCCGACAGGAACCCTACGAGCAGTACTTC CAGRRQEPYEQYF TRBV2 NA TRBJ2-7 NA
TGTGCCAGTAGTATTGAAGGGGGACGCACAGATACGCAGTATTTT CASSIEGGRTDTQYF TRBV19 NA TRBJ2-3 NA
TGTGCCAGCTTGGGACTAGCGGATTACAATGAGCAGTTCTTC CASLGLADYNEQFF TRBV28 NA TRBJ2-1 TRBD2
TGTGCCAGCAGACTAGGGGAAGATACGCAGTATTTT CASRLGEDTQYF TRBV7-8 NA TRBJ2-3 NA
TGTGCCAGCAGTCGCGAGACTAGCGGACTTTCCTACGAGCAGTACTTC CASSRETSGLSYEQYF TRBV27 NA TRBJ2-7 TRBD2
TGTGCCAGCAACGGGGCCCCCCGGGATCAGCCCCAGCATTTT CASNGAPRDQPQHF TRBV2 once TRBJ1-5 NA
TGTGCCAGCAGCTTGGAGGACAGAGAAGAGACCCAGTACTTC CASSLEDREETQYF TRBV5-4 NA TRBJ2-5 NA
TGTGCCAGCTCGCTCAAGGTCGGTCAGCCCCAGCATTTT CASSLKVGQPQHF TRBV18 few TRBJ1-5 NA
TGTGCCAGCAGCCGTGGGGACAGGATGAACTCTGGAAACACCATATATTTT CASSRGDRMNSGNTIYF TRBV7-8 few TRBJ1-3 TRBD1
TGTGCCAGCAGCTTAAGGGGGGACAGGGGAGACGAAAAACTGTTTTTT CASSLRGDRGDEKLFF TRBV7-8 NA TRBJ1-4 TRBD1
TGTGCCAGCATGAGGACAGCTTATCTCGAGCAGTACTTC CASMRTAYLEQYF TRBV2 NA TRBJ2-7 NA
TGTGCCAGCAGTTACTCGGGTAGCGGGAGGGCAGGTGAGCAGTTCTTC CASSYSGSGRAGEQFF TRBV6-6 NA TRBJ2-1 TRBD2
TGCGCCAGCAGCCCGGGACAGGCGATCTACGAGCAGTACTTC CASSPGQAIYEQYF TRBV5-1 NA TRBJ2-7 TRBD1
TGTGCCAGTAGTATTGAGCTTTACTATGGCTACACCTTC CASSIELYYGYTF TRBV19 NA TRBJ1-2 NA
TGTGCCAGCAGTTATCAGGGGAATGAGCAGTTCTTC CASSYQGNEQFF TRBV28 NA TRBJ2-1 NA
TGTGCCAGCAGCGTCCAGGGTCACCCTACTGGAGAGCAGTACTTC CASSVQGHPTGEQYF TRBV7-2 NA TRBJ2-7 NA
TGTGCCAGCAGCTTAGCGCTAATGGTGCCTAGCGGGATTTACGAGCAGTACTTC CASSLALMVPSGIYEQYF TRBV7-4 NA TRBJ2-7 TRBD2